This T cell receptor (beta chain) is drawn from a study of cytomegalovirus exposure and HLA in healthy donors. These donors were members of the roughly 110-subject validation cohort, a group separate from the roughly 670-subject first cohort. The germline V gene encodes CDR1 SGHRS and CDR2 YFSETQ. With V trimmed by 5 bases and J by 5 bases, 13 bases remained unmatched. The CDR3 sequence is 15 residues long. General study findings and limits: The study recorded 160 or so TCR beta chains that were cytomegalovirus-associated. High specificity and sensitivity for cytomegalovirus status were reported for the classifier.

Notes on this clone: Its antigen is currently unknown.

Clones were sequenced by immunoSEQ multiplex PCR, and TCRdb holds only the in-frame ones, with some missing. Here the sample spans about 50,000 clones, 92% being singletons. The chain employs TRBV5-1 and TRBJ2-7, with 7 bases lining up with TRBD1. This TCR was sampled from a man aged 18 to 30 in good health and CMV-seronegative. Sequencing used PBMCs. The CDR3 reads CASRPTRTGPHEQYF. The DNA for the CDR3 is TGCGCCAGCAGACCCACACGGACAGGCCCCCACGAGCAGTACTTC.